The 9 T cell receptor beta chains in this list originate from one sample, sequenced in a study of T cell changes during pregnancy in multiple sclerosis (dated by TCRdb to the late 2010s). Libraries were built with the immunoSEQ multiplex PCR assay. Sourced from immuneACCESS, this table was stored by TCRdb with only in-frame sequences that have V and J called. A share of the clones is absent; for the studies checked, an unresolved V gene accounts for under half, and the remainder has no known explanation. The sample table lists some 43,000 clones, almost 95% of them with a count of one. 7.5% to 10% of the sample is in the top ten clones. This specimen consisted of CD8+ T cells from peripheral blood mononuclear cells, obtained in the third trimester of pregnancy. The receptors shown here come from a female donor with multiple sclerosis, enrolled in a pregnancy study.

This chain uses TRBV9 with TRBJ2-7; TRBD2 is a possible D gene (6 bases). The CDR3 contains 13 residues. V lost 4 bases to trimming and J lost 3 bases, with 11 bases between them. Germline CDR1 reads SGDLS; CDR2 reads YYNGEE. The CDR3: CASSSGLYYEQYF. The CDR3 nucleotides are TGTGCCAGCAGCTCGGGACTTTACTACGAGCAGTACTTC.

Here the CDR3 reads CASSPKRYNEQFF. CDR3 DNA: TGTGCCAGCAGCCCCAAGCGGTACAATGAGCAGTTCTTC. The chain recombines TRBV4-2 with TRBJ2-1, with TRBD2 as a possible D gene (5 bases). This CDR3 contains 13 residues. V shed 4 bases and J shed 4 bases, with 8 bases lying between them. From germline, CDR1 is LGHNA and CDR2 YNFKEQ.

The chain recombines TRBV2 with TRBJ1-5; D unresolved. This CDR3 region has 14 residues. The V end lost 3 bases, the J end lost 0 bases, and 6 bases lay between the germline ends. Germline loops: CDR1 SNHLY, CDR2 FYNNEI. The CDR3 nucleotides are TGTGCCAGCAGTGACAGGTATAGCAATCAGCCCCAGCATTTT. Translation: CASSDRYSNQPQHF.

CDR3 region: CASSPGGRGLNEQFF. CDR3 sequence (DNA): TGTGCCAGCAGTCCCGGCGGGAGAGGACTCAATGAGCAGTTCTTC. V usage is TRBV27 and J usage is TRBJ2-1, with 7 bases matching TRBD2. This CDR3 comprises 15 residues. Germline V gene lookup returns CDR1 MNHEY and CDR2 SMNVEV (reference sequence). J lost 6 bases, V lost 5 bases, and 10 bases had no gene match.

The chain employs TRBV6-4 and TRBJ1-2; 7 bases line up with TRBD1. With 3 bases clipped from V and 7 bases from J, the junction kept 8 bases outside the gene matches. This CDR3 contains 14 residues. The germline gives CDR1 MRHNA, CDR2 SNTAGT. CDR3 nucleotides: TGTGCCAGCAGTGAATTCGAGACAGGGATTGGCTACACCTTC. Translating gives CASSEFETGIGYTF.

The rearrangement links TRBV14 to TRBJ2-7; D possibly corresponds to TRBD1 (6 bases). Germline V lookup: CDR1 SGHDN, CDR2 FVKESK. V was shortened by 2 bases and J by 4 bases, with 12 bases between the two germline ends. The CDR3 is 14 amino acids. CDR3 nucleotides: TGTGCCAGCAGCCAACAGGGGTCCCTATACGAGCAGTACTTC. Translated: CASSQQGSLYEQYF.

The chain couples TRBV7-3 to TRBJ2-3; TRBD2 matches at 8 bases. Trimming cost V 1 base and J 5 bases; bases outside gene matches: 2. This CDR3 is built from 14 residues. Per germline, CDR1 SGHTA and CDR2 FQGTGA. CDR3: CASSLMSGRDTQYF. DNA for the CDR3: TGTGCCAGCAGCTTAATGAGCGGGAGAGATACGCAGTATTTT.

The chain carries TRBV13 and TRBJ2-5, with 8 nucleotides matching TRBD1. CDR1 PRHDT and CDR2 FYEKMQ come from the germline V gene (reference sequence). CDR3 size: 15 residues. The junction had 5 bases not matched to a gene; V was cut back by 0 bases and J by 5 bases. CDR3 DNA sequence: TGTGCCAGCAGCTTAGGGACAGGGGATTTGGAGACCCAGTACTTC. This sequence encodes CASSLGTGDLETQYF.

For the CDR3, the DNA is TGTGCCAGTAGTATCTCGTGGCAGGGAGGTTACAATGAGCAGTTCTTC. This encodes CASSISWQGGYNEQFF. The chain uses TRBV19 and TRBJ2-1; tentatively, D is TRBD2 (6 bases). In germline, CDR1 is LNHDA, CDR2 SQIVND (reference sequence). The CDR3 runs to 16 residues. The V gene lost 3 bases and the J gene lost 4 bases, with 16 bases spanning the gap.